Presented here are 24 T cell receptor beta chains from one specimen sequenced in a study of persistence of HIV-infected CD4 T cells. Lysates of CMV-infected fibroblasts at approximately 9.6 ug/mL stimulated these cells. CD40L/CD69 double-negative CD45RO-high memory CD4+ T cells were collected. Antigen specificity for these receptors is unknown. The libraries were made with immunoSEQ version 4 in survey mode. This table comes from immunoSEQ multiplex PCR, and its TCRdb copy is limited to in-frame clones, with some not included. The sample includes tens of thousands of clones, approximately 84% of them seen just once. The specimen comprised CD4+ T cells sorted from PBMCs after roughly 18-hour stimulation, sampled from a patient who received antiretroviral therapy. The receptors stem from an adult man with HIV who was CMV-seropositive.

CDR3 sequence (DNA): TGTGCCAGCAGCTTAAGGCCTGTAGGTGAAGCTTTCTTT. Translating gives CASSLRPVGEAFF. V is TRBV7-9 and J is TRBJ1-1; D unclear. This CDR3 comprises 13 residues. Trimming left V 2 bases short and J 7 bases short, with 11 bases between. Germline V lookup: CDR1 SEHNR, CDR2 FQNEAQ (reference sequence).

This rearrangement joins TRBV28 to TRBJ2-7; D may be TRBD1 or TRBD2 (6 bases each). The germline V gene encodes CDR1 MDHEN and CDR2 SYDVKM. CDR3 size: 13 residues. Trimming stripped 8 bases from V and 7 bases from J, with 18 bases between. CDR3: CASRSGDSREQYF. The CDR3 coding sequence is TGTGCCAGCCGTTCAGGGGACTCTAGGGAGCAGTACTTC.

The chain recombines TRBV25-1 with TRBJ1-4; the match to TRBD1 covers 7 bases. The CDR3 extends over 13 amino acids. Germline CDR1 and CDR2: MGHDK and SYGVNS. The junction had 5 bases not matched to a gene; V was cut back by 7 bases and J by 6 bases. In nucleotides, the CDR3 is TGTGCCAGCATGGGACAGATGTATGAAAAACTGTTTTTT. Its protein product is CASMGQMYEKLFF.

For the CDR3, the DNA is TGTGCCAGCAGTTTCGGTAAGGATTCTGAAGCTTTCTTT. Translation: CASSFGKDSEAFF. The chain has TRBV6-1 and TRBJ1-1; D gene unclear. Between the trimmed V and J ends, which lost 5 bases and 6 bases, there was a span of 13 bases. This CDR3 has 13 amino acids. CDR1 is MNHNS and CDR2 is SASEGT in the germline V gene.

The chain links TRBV6-5 to TRBJ2-7; D perhaps matches TRBD1 (7 bases). The CDR3 covers 14 residues. CDR1 is MNHEY, CDR2 SVGAGI, per germline. Trimming removed 0 bases from V and 6 bases from J, with 12 bases in between. In DNA, the CDR3 is TGTGCCAGCAGTTACTCGACAGGGAGGCGCGAGCAGTACTTC. Its translation is CASSYSTGRREQYF.

The chain uses TRBV4-2 and TRBJ2-7; D remains unclear. The CDR3 totals 12 residues. CDR1 is LGHNA, CDR2 YNFKEQ, per germline. V was shortened by 0 bases and J by 6 bases, with 6 bases between the two germline ends. CDR3 DNA sequence: TGTGCCAGCAGCCAAGATCAACGCGAGCAGTACTTC. Its protein product is CASSQDQREQYF.

This clone has a handful of counts. The chain joins TRBV2 to TRBJ2-1; 9 positions match TRBD1. CDR3 length: 14 amino acids. V trimming: 9 bases; J trimming: 6 bases; junction bases outside the gene matches: 9. Germline CDR1 and CDR2: SNHLY and FYNNEI. CDR3 nucleotides: TGTGCCAGTGGGGTGGGACAGGGCCTCAATGAGCAGTTCTTC. Amino acids: CASGVGQGLNEQFF.

V and J are TRBV18 and TRBJ2-7; TRBD2 agrees at 8 bases. CDR3 size: 16 residues. Looked up from germline, CDR1 is KGHSH and CDR2 is LQKENI. V trimming: 0 bases; J trimming: 3 bases; junction bases outside the gene matches: 7. Here the CDR3 DNA reads TGTGCCAGCTCACCACCAAACGGGAGGGGCAACTACGAGCAGTACTTC. As protein: CASSPPNGRGNYEQYF.

The chain joins TRBV7-2 to TRBJ2-3; a possible D gene is TRBD1 (7 bases). The germline CDR1 and CDR2 sequences are SGHTA and FQGNSA. CDR3 length equals 15 residues. V shed 2 bases and J shed 4 bases, with 13 bases lying between them. The CDR3 bases are TGTGCCAGCAGCTTAAACAGGGGAGGTCCAGATACGCAGTATTTT. This gives the protein CASSLNRGGPDTQYF.

This rearrangement joins TRBV2 to TRBJ1-4; 7 nucleotides line up with TRBD1. The V gene's germline CDR1 is SNHLY and CDR2 FYNNEI. Losses at the gene ends were 4 bases for V and 8 bases for J; bases not matched to a gene: 7. The CDR3 is made up of 14 amino acids. The CDR3 loop reads CASSATGRVEKLFF. Written as DNA, the CDR3 is TGTGCCAGCAGTGCGACAGGGCGCGTCGAAAAACTGTTTTTT.

This clone has only a few counts. The chain uses TRBV12-3 or TRBV12-4 and TRBJ1-5; weak D call: TRBD1 (5 bases). The CDR3 runs to 12 residues. V was pared by 6 bases and J by 5 bases, with 8 bases between. The CDR3 region is CASREGYQPQHF. The CDR3 DNA sequence: TGTGCCAGCAGGGAGGGGTATCAGCCCCAGCATTTT.

This clone appeared a few times. The rearrangement uses TRBV28 and TRBJ1-5; D possibly corresponds to TRBD1 (5 bases). Germline V gene sequence: CDR1 MDHEN, CDR2 SYDVKM. The CDR3 has 12 amino acids. The V gene lost 7 bases and the J gene lost 7 bases, with 11 bases spanning the gap. CDR3 residues: CASTLKGQPQHF. The CDR3 coding sequence is TGTGCCAGCACCTTGAAGGGGCAGCCCCAGCATTTT.

The V gene is TRBV7-2, the J gene TRBJ2-6, with a weak D call TRBD1 (6 bases). Trimming left V 4 bases short and J 4 bases short, with 8 bases between. This CDR3 region has 14 residues. From germline, CDR1 is SGHTA and CDR2 FQGNSA. The CDR3 nucleotides read TGTGCCAGCAGCTCAGGGGCCGGGGCCAACGTCCTGACTTTC. Protein sequence: CASSSGAGANVLTF.

In nucleotides, the CDR3 is TGTGCCAGCGAACAGGCCAATGAGCAGTTCTTC. Translating it yields CASEQANEQFF. V is TRBV2 and J is TRBJ2-1, with a tentative D call TRBD1 (5 bases). Per the germline V gene, CDR1 is SNHLY and CDR2 is FYNNEI. CDR3 length: 11 residues. Trimming took off 8 bases at V and 6 bases at J, with 8 bases between the two ends. Full variable domain (missing parts from reference TRBV2 and TRBJ2-1): EPEVTQTPSHQVTQMGQEVILRCVPISNHLYFYWYRQILGQKVEFLVSFYNNEISEKSEIFDDQFSVERPDGSNFTLKIRSTKLEDSAMYFCASEQANEQFFGPGTRLTVL.

J is TRBJ2-4 and V is TRBV2; possibly TRBD2 for D (6 bases). CDR1 and CDR2 (germline): SNHLY, FYNNEI. V lost 3 bases, J lost 6 bases, and 9 bases lay in between. This CDR3 spans 13 amino acids. CDR3 sequence reads: CASSDSEGNIQYF. The CDR3 nucleotides read TGTGCCAGCAGTGATTCGGAGGGAAACATTCAGTACTTC.

The chain is built from TRBV5-1 and TRBJ2-1; 12 bases align to TRBD2. The J segment lost 3 bases and the V segment lost 0 bases, leaving 7 bases of the junction unmatched. CDR3 length equals 18 residues. In germline, CDR1 is SGHRS, CDR2 YFSETQ. This CDR3 reads CASSLGASGGGRYNEQFF. The CDR3 nucleotides are TGCGCCAGCAGCTTGGGCGCTAGCGGGGGGGGACGCTACAATGAGCAGTTCTTC.

This clone was observed a handful of times. This chain links TRBV24-1 with TRBJ2-3, with D perhaps TRBD1 (5 bases). V gave up 4 bases and J gave up 1 base, with 17 bases separating them. This CDR3 has 17 amino acids. Germline V CDR1 and CDR2: KGHDR, SFDVKD. CDR3 loop: CATSDRPRGAGTDTQYF. CDR3 bases: TGTGCCACCAGTGACCGTCCTAGGGGCGCGGGCACAGATACGCAGTATTTT.

The chain has TRBV7-2 and TRBJ2-7, with TRBD1 as a possible D gene (5 bases). V lost 5 bases and J lost 2, with 16 bases in between. This CDR3 has 15 residues. The germline V gene encodes CDR1 SGHTA and CDR2 FQGNSA. Written as DNA, the CDR3 is TGTGCCAGCAGCCCGCGACAGCGCCGAACCTACGAGCAGTACTTC. Its translation is CASSPRQRRTYEQYF.

The chain employs TRBV6-5 and TRBJ2-7; no firm D call. V lost 0 bases and J 6 bases, leaving 9 bases between the germline ends. This CDR3 is 13 amino acids long. Germline lookup yields CDR1 MNHEY and CDR2 SVGAGI. DNA for the CDR3: TGTGCCAGCAGTTACTCGAAGGTCTCCGAGCAGTACTTC. Translated: CASSYSKVSEQYF.

This chain connects TRBV19 to TRBJ2-2; D gene ambiguous. There are 16 residues in the CDR3. Germline lookup yields CDR1 LNHDA and CDR2 SQIVND (reference sequence). Trimming removed 1 base at V and 1 base at J, with 10 bases between. DNA for the CDR3: TGTGCCAGTAGTATAGCGGCCCGGGTGAACACCGGGGAGCTGTTTTTT. Translating gives CASSIAARVNTGELFF.

The chain joins TRBV2 to TRBJ2-7; D ambiguous. There are 15 residues in the CDR3. CDR1 is SNHLY and CDR2 is FYNNEI in the germline V gene. V was pared by 6 bases and J by 2 bases, with 17 bases between. The CDR3 spells CASRHGPGGTYEQYF. The CDR3 DNA reads as TGTGCCAGCAGGCACGGGCCAGGCGGTACCTACGAGCAGTACTTC.

The chain couples TRBV4-1 to TRBJ1-2; D ambiguous. CDR1 and CDR2 from the germline V gene are MGHRA and YSYEKL. The CDR3 runs 14 residues. Trimming left V 1 base short and J 2 bases short, with 8 bases between. The CDR3 reads CASSQVAGNYGYTF. The DNA of the CDR3 is TGCGCCAGCAGCCAAGTGGCCGGGAACTATGGCTACACCTTC.

The genes are TRBV3-1 (or the pseudogene TRBV3-2) and TRBJ2-5, with D possibly being TRBD2 (6 bases). Trimming cost V 8 bases and J 4 bases, with 11 bases left between them. Germline assignment: CDR1 LGHDT and CDR2 YNNKEL (reference sequence). The CDR3 runs to 12 residues. The CDR3, as DNA: TGTGCCAGCTCGGGGCGGGGAGAGACCCAGTACTTC. It yields the protein CASSGRGETQYF.

The rearrangement links TRBV7-9 to TRBJ2-1; possibly TRBD2 for D (7 bases). Germline V gene lookup returns CDR1 SEHNR and CDR2 FQNEAQ (reference sequence). The CDR3 loop spans 18 amino acids. V was shortened by 2 bases and J by 3 bases, with 20 bases between the two germline ends. For the CDR3, the DNA is TGTGCCAGCAGCTTAATTAGGCGGGGGCCCCTCCACTACAATGAGCAGTTCTTC. As protein: CASSLIRRGPLHYNEQFF.